One sample yielded the 3 T cell receptor beta chains listed below, sequenced in a study of blood T cell repertoires in COVID-19. Profiled with immunoSEQ multiplex PCR; TCRdb holds only in-frame clones, not every one. This table has fewer than 250,000 clones, around 83% appearing once. Sequencing was carried out using PBMCs or T cells enriched from blood (not recorded which). The source is a woman between 40 and 55 years old in a cohort exposed to, infected with or recovered from COVID-19 (not recorded which).

The chain joins TRBV9 to TRBJ2-2; weak D call: TRBD2 (6 bases). CDR1 and CDR2 from the germline V gene are SGDLS and YYNGEE. The ends were cut back, 2 bases at V and 5 bases at J, with 10 bases in the middle. The CDR3 is 14 residues long. The CDR3 bases are TGTGCCAGCAGCGTTAGCGGAGGTACCGGGGAGCTGTTTTTT. It codes for CASSVSGGTGELFF.

The V and J genes are TRBV11-2 and TRBJ1-6; D uncertain. The V gene lost 5 bases and the J gene lost 9 bases, with 8 bases spanning the gap. Germline V gene data show CDR1 as SGHAT and CDR2 as FQNNGV. The CDR3 is 12 amino acids. CDR3 sequence (DNA): TGTGCCAGCAGCCCCGGGGTTTCACCCCTCCACTTT. It encodes CASSPGVSPLHF.

This clone was counted only a few times. The J gene is TRBJ2-7, the V gene TRBV7-8, with D unresolved. CDR1 SGHVS and CDR2 FQNEAQ come from the germline V gene. This CDR3 is built from 13 residues. V was clipped by 4 bases and J by 2 bases, with 9 bases between them. In DNA, the CDR3 is TGTGCCAGCAGCTGGTCAGATACCTACGAGCAGTACTTC. It yields the protein CASSWSDTYEQYF.